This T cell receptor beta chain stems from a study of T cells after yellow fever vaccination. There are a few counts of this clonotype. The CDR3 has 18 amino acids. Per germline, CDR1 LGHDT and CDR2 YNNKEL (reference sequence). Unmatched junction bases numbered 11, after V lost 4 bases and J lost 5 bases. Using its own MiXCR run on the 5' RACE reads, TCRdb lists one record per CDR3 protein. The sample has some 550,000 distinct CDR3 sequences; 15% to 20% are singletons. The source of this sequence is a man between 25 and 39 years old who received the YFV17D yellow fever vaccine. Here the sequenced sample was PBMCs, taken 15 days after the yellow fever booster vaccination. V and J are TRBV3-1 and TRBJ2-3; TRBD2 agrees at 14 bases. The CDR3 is CASSPPGLAGDVKDTQYF. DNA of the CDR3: TGTGCCAGCAGCCCCCCGGGACTAGCGGGAGATGTGAAAGATACGCAGTATTTT.